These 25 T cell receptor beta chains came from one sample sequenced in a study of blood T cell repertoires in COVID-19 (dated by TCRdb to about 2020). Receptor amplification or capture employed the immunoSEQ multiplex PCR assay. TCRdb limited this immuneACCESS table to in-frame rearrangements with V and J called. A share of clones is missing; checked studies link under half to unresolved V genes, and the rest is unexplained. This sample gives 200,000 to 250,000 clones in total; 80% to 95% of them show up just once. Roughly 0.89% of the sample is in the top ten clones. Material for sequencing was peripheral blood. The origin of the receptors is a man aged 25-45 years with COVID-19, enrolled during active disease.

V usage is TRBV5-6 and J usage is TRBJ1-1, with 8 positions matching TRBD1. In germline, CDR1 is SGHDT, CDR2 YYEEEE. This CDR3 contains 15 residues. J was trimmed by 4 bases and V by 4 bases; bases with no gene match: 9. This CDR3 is CASSLGQGLSTEAFF. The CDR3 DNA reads TGTGCCAGCAGCCTTGGACAGGGCTTGAGCACTGAAGCTTTCTTT.

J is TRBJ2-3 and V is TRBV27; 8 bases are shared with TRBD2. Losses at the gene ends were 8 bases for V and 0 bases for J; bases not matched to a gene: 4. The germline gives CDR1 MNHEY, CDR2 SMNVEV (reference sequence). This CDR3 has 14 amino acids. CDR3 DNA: TGTGCCAGCTGCAAGCGGGGGAGCACAGATACGCAGTATTTT. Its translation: CASCKRGSTDTQYF.

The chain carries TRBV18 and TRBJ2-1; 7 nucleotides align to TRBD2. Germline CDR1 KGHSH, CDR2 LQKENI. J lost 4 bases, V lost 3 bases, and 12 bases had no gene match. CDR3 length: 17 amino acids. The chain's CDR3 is CASSPPPGGSRYNEQFF. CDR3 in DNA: TGTGCCAGCTCACCCCCCCCGGGGGGTTCCCGATACAATGAGCAGTTCTTC.

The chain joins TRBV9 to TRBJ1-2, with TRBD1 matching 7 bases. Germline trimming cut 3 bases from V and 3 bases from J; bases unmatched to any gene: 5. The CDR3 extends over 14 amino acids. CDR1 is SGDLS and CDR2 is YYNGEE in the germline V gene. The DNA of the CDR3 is TGTGCCAGCAGCGAGGCAGGGGGGTACTATGGCTACACCTTC. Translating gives CASSEAGGYYGYTF.

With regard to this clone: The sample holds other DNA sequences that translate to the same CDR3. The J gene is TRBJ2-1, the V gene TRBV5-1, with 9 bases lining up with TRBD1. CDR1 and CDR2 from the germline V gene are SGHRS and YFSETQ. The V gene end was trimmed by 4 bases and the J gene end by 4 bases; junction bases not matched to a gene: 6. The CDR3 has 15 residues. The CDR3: CASSGGQGSYNEQFF. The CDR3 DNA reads TGCGCCAGCAGCGGAGGACAGGGGTCGTACAATGAGCAGTTCTTC.

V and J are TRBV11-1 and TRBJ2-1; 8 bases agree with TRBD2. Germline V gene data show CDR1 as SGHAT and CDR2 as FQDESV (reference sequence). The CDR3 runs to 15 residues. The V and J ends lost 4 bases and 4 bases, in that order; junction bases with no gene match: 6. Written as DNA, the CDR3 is TGTGCCAGCAGCTACAGCGGGGGTAGATACAATGAGCAGTTCTTC. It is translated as CASSYSGGRYNEQFF.

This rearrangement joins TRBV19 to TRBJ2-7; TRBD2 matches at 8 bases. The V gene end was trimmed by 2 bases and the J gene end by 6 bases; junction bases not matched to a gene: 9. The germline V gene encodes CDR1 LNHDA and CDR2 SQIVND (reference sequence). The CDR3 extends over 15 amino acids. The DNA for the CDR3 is TGTGCCAGTAGTATACCGAGCGGGGGCTTCGGCGAGCAGTACTTC. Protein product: CASSIPSGGFGEQYF. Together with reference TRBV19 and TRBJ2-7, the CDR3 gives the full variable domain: DGGITQSPKYLFRKEGQNVTLSCEQNLNHDAMYWYRQDPGQGLRLIYYSQIVNDFQKGDIAEGYSVSREKKESFPLTVTSAQKNPTAFYLCASSIPSGGFGEQYFGPGTRLTVT.

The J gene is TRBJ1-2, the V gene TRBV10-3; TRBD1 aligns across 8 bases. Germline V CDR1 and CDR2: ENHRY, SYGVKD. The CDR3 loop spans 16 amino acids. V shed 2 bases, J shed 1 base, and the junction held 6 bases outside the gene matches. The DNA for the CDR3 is TGTGCCATCAGTGAGAGTGGGACAGGTATTAACTATGGCTACACCTTC. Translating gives CAISESGTGINYGYTF.

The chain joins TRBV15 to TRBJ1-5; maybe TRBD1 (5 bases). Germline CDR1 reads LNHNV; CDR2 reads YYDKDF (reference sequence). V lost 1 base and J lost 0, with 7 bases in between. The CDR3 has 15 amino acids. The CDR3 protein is CATSRGQTSNQPQHF. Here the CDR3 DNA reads TGTGCCACCAGCAGAGGACAGACTAGCAATCAGCCCCAGCATTTT.

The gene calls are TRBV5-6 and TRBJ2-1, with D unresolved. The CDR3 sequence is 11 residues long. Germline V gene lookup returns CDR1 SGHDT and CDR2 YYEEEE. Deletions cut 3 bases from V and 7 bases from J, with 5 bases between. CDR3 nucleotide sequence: TGTGCCAGCAGCTCTAGGAATGAGCAGTTCTTC. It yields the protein CASSSRNEQFF.

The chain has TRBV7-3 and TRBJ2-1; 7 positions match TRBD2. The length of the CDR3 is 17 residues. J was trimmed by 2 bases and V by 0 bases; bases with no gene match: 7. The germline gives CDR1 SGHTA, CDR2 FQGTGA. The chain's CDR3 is CASSLTPGGPPYNEQFF. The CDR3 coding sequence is TGTGCCAGCAGCTTAACCCCGGGAGGCCCCCCCTACAATGAGCAGTTCTTC.

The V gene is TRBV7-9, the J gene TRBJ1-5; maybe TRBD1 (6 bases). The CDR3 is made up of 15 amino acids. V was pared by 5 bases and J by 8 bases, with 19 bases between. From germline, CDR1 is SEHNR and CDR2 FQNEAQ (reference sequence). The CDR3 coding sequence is TGTGCCAGCAGCCCTCAGGGGATCCCCATCGAGCCCCAGCATTTT. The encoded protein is CASSPQGIPIEPQHF.

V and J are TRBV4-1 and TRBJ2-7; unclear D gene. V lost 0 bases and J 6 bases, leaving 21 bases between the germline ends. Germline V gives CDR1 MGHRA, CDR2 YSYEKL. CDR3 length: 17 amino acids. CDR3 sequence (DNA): TGCGCCAGCAGCCAAGATCTGCGTCTTCTCGAATCCGCCGAGCAGTACTTC. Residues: CASSQDLRLLESAEQYF.

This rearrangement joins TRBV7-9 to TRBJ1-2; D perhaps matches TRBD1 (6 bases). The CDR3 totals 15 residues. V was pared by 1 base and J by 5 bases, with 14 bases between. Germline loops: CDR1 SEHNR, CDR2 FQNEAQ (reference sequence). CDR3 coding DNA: TGTGCCAGCAGCTTAGGAACAGGGTATCGGTATGGCTACACCTTC. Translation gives CASSLGTGYRYGYTF.

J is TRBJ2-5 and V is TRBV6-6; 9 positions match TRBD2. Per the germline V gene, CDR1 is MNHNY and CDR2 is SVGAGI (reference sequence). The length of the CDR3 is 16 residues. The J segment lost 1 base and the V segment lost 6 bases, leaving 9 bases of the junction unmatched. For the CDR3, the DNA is TGTGCCAGCAGATTCTCCCCGGGACTAGCCCAAGAGACCCAGTACTTC. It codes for CASRFSPGLAQETQYF.

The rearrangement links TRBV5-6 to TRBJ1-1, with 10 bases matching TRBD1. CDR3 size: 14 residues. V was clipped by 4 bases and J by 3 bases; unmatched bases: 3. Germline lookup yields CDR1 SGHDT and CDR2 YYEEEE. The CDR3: CASSRGQGYTEAFF. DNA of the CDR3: TGTGCCAGCAGCCGGGGACAGGGGTACACTGAAGCTTTCTTT.

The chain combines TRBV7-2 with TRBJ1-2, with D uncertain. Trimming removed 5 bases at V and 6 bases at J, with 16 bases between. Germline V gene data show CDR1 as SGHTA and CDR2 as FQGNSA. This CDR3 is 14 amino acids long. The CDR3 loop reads CASSPAWRADGYTF. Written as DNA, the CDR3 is TGTGCCAGCAGCCCTGCCTGGAGGGCGGATGGCTACACCTTC. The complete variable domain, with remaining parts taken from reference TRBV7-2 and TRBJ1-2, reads GAGVSQSPSNKVTEKGKDVELRCDPISGHTALYWYRQSLGQGLEFLIYFQGNSAPDKSGLPSDRFSAERTGGSVSTLTIQRTQQEDSAVYLCASSPAWRADGYTFGSGTRLTVV.

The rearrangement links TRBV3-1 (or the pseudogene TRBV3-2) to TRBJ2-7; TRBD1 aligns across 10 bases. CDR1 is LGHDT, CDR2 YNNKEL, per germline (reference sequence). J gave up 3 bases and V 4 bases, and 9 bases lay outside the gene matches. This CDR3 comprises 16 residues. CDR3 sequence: CASSRYPGQGIYEQYF. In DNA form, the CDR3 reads TGTGCCAGCAGCCGGTATCCGGGACAGGGGATCTACGAGCAGTACTTC.

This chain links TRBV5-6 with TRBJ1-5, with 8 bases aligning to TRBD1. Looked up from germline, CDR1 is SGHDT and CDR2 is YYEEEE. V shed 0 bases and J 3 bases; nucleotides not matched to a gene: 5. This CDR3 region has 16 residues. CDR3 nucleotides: TGTGCCAGCAGCTTGGGTCAGGGGGCGGACAATCAGCCCCAGCATTTT. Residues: CASSLGQGADNQPQHF.

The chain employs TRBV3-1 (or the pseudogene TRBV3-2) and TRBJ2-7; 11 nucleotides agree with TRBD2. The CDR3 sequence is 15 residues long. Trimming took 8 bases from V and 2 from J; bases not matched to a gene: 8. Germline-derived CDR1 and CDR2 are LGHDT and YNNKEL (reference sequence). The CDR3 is CASGPSGGSAYEQYF. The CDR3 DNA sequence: TGTGCCAGCGGCCCTAGCGGGGGGTCGGCCTACGAGCAGTACTTC.

CDR3 protein: CASSPTDRGLDQPQHF. The CDR3 nucleotides are TGTGCCAGCAGCCCCACGGACAGGGGGCTCGATCAGCCCCAGCATTTT. V is TRBV16 and J is TRBJ1-5; TRBD1 agrees at 11 bases. V was pared by 4 bases and J by 5 bases, with 7 bases of the junction left unmatched. Germline V gene data show CDR1 as KGHSY and CDR2 as FQNENV. This CDR3 is 16 amino acids long.

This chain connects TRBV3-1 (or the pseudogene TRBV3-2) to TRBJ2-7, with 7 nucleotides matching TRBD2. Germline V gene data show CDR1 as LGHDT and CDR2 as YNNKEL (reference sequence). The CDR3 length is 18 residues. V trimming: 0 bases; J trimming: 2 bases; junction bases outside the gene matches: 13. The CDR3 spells CASSQDRGGWAATYEQYF. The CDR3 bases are TGTGCCAGCAGCCAAGATCGCGGGGGTTGGGCGGCCACCTACGAGCAGTACTTC.

The CDR3 DNA reads TGTGCCAGCAGCTTCGATTTCGAGTACACCTTC. This codes for CASSFDFEYTF. The genes are TRBV5-4 and TRBJ1-2; D is unclear. The length of the CDR3 is 11 residues. Trimming removed 2 bases at V and 11 bases at J, with 10 bases between. Per the germline V gene, CDR1 is SGHNT and CDR2 is YYREEE (reference sequence).

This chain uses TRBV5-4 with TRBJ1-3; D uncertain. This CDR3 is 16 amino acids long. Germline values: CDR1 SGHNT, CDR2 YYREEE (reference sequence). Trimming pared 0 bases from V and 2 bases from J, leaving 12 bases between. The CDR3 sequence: CASSLDWGAAGNTIYF. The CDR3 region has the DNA TGTGCCAGCAGCTTGGACTGGGGAGCCGCTGGAAACACCATATATTTT.

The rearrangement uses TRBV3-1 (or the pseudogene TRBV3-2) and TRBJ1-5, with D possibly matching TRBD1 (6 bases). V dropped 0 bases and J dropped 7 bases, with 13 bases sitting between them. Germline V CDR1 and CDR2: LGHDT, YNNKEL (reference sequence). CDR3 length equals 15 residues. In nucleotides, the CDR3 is TGTGCCAGCAGCCAAGATGGGGGGGGCGGGCAGCCCCAGCATTTT. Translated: CASSQDGGGGQPQHF.